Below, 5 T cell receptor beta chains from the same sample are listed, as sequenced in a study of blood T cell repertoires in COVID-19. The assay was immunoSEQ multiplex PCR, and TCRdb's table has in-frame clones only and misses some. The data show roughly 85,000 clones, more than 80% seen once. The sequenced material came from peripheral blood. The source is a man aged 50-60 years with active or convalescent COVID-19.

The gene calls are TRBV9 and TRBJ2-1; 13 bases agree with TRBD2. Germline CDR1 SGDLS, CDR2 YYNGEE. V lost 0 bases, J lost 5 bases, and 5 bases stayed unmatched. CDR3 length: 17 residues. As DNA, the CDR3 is TGTGCCAGCAGCGTAGAACTGGGACTAGCGGGGAACAATGAGCAGTTCTTC. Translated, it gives CASSVELGLAGNNEQFF.

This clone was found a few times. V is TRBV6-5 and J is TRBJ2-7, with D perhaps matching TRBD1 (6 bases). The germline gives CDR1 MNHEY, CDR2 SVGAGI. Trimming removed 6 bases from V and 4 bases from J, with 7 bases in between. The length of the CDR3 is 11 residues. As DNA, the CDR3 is TGTGCCAGCAGCGACAGGTACGAGCAGTACTTC. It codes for CASSDRYEQYF.

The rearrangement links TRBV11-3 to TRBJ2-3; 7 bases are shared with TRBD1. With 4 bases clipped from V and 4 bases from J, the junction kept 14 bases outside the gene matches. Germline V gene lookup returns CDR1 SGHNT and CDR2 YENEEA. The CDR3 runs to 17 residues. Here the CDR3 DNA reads TGTGCCAGCAGCTCCCGCCGGGACAGTCTGGGGGCAGATACGCAGTATTTT. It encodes CASSSRRDSLGADTQYF.

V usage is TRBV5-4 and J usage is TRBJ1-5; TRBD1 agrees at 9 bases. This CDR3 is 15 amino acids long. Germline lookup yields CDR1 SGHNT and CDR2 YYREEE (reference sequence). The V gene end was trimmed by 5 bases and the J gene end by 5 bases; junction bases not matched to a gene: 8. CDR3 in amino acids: CASSQTGGADQPQHF. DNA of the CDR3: TGTGCCAGCAGTCAAACAGGGGGCGCAGATCAGCCCCAGCATTTT.

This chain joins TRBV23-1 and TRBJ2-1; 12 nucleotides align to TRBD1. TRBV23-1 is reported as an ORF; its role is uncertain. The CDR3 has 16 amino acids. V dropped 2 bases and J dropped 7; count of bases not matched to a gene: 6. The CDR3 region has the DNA TGCGCCAGCAGTCAACCGCCGGGACAGGGGGCGAATGAGCAGTTCTTC. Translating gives CASSQPPGQGANEQFF.